These 15 T cell receptor beta chains were all obtained from the same sample, sequenced in a study of early T cells in non-severe SARS-CoV-2 infection. TCRdb ran MiXCR on the 5' RACE reads and lists one entry per CDR3 protein. The sample lists 55,000 to 75,000 distinct CDR3 sequences, almost 9.5% occurring once. The sample was whole blood. The source is an adult who was a healthcare worker with PCR-confirmed SARS-CoV-2 infection or an uninfected control (not recorded which).

The rearrangement links TRBV20-1 to TRBJ2-1, with 11 nucleotides matching TRBD2. CDR1 is DFQATT and CDR2 is SNEGSKA in the germline V gene (reference sequence). V shed 6 bases, J shed 7 bases, and the junction held 8 bases outside the gene matches. The CDR3 is 14 residues long. This chain's CDR3 is CSAPLAGGTNEQFF. The CDR3 DNA is TGCAGTGCACCTCTAGCGGGGGGCACGAATGAGCAGTTCTTC.

This clonotype has at least ten counts. The V call is TRBV7-6, the J call TRBJ1-3; no clear D. Germline assignment: CDR1 SGHVS and CDR2 FNYEAQ. The CDR3 runs to 15 residues. V dropped 1 base and J dropped 0 bases, with 7 bases sitting between them. DNA for the CDR3: TGTGCCAGCAGCTTAGATCACAGCTCTGGAAACACCATATATTTT. Its translation: CASSLDHSSGNTIYF.

The V gene is TRBV29-1, the J gene TRBJ2-2; TRBD1 might be the D (5 bases). V lost 3 bases and J 2 bases, leaving 13 bases between the germline ends. The CDR3 has 15 residues. Germline lookup yields CDR1 SQVTM and CDR2 ANQGSEA. The CDR3 protein is CSVELLGLNTGELFF. The DNA of the CDR3 is TGCAGCGTTGAGCTTTTGGGGCTTAACACCGGGGAGCTGTTTTTT.

Only a few counts were recorded for this clonotype. The genes are TRBV28 and TRBJ2-5, with TRBD1 matching over 8 bases. V shed 5 bases and J 2 bases; nucleotides not matched to a gene: 7. The CDR3 sequence is 15 residues long. Germline lookup yields CDR1 MDHEN and CDR2 SYDVKM. CDR3 residues: CASSLGQGLQETQYF. DNA of the CDR3: TGTGCCAGCAGTCTCGGACAGGGTCTACAAGAGACCCAGTACTTC. The whole variable domain, remainder taken from reference TRBV28 and TRBJ2-5, is DVKVTQSSRYLVKRTGEKVFLECVQDMDHENMFWYRQDPGLGLRLIYFSYDVKMKEKGDIPEGYSVSREKKERFSLILESASTNQTSMYLCASSLGQGLQETQYFGPGTRLLVL.

This clonotype was detected ten times or more. The chain couples TRBV12-3 or TRBV12-4 to TRBJ1-4; possible D gene TRBD1, 5 bases. The V end was cut by 4 bases, the J end by 4 bases, with 19 bases between. The length of the CDR3 is 17 residues. This CDR3 reads CASSSPPGGRDNEKLFF. The CDR3 DNA is TGTGCCAGCAGTTCCCCCCCCGGGGGGAGAGATAATGAAAAACTGTTTTTT.

This clonotype has at least ten counts. J is TRBJ2-3 and V is TRBV7-9; D may be TRBD2 (5 bases). V dropped 5 bases and J dropped 6 bases, with 6 bases sitting between them. Germline values: CDR1 SEHNR, CDR2 FQNEAQ (reference sequence). This CDR3 comprises 11 residues. The CDR3 loop reads CASSERDTQYF. CDR3 sequence (DNA): TGTGCCAGCAGCGAGCGGGATACGCAGTATTTT.

In regard to this clonotype: Germline is not matched at one junction end, which may reflect a read error. The chain combines TRBV7-9 with TRBJ2-2; TRBD2 matches 7 bases. Looked up from germline, CDR1 is SEHNR and CDR2 is FQNEAQ (reference sequence). CDR3 length: 14 amino acids. CDR3 coding DNA: TGTGACAGCAGCGCTACTAGCGTTACCGGGGAGCTGTTTTTT. It yields the protein CDSSATSVTGELFF.

The chain joins TRBV21-1 to TRBJ2-1; the D call in the table, TRBD2, was not verified against the DNA. TRBV21-1 is shown as a pseudogene. This CDR3 has 19 amino acids. This chain's CDR3 is CASSKGLAGVRLEGNEQFF. The CDR3 DNA reads TGTGCCAGCAGCAAGGGACTAGCGGGGGTGCGTCTCGAGGGCAATGAGCAGTTCTTC.

This clonotype was seen only a few times. This chain uses TRBV30 with TRBJ2-3; 7 positions match TRBD1. The CDR3 loop spans 13 amino acids. In germline, CDR1 is GTSNPN, CDR2 SVGIG (reference sequence). J was trimmed by 8 bases and V by 4 bases; bases with no gene match: 9. The CDR3 region is CAWTSTGESTQYF. The CDR3 nucleotides read TGTGCCTGGACATCTACAGGGGAGAGTACGCAGTATTTT.

This clonotype was recorded at least ten times. The chain carries TRBV7-3 and TRBJ2-3; D is uncertain. The CDR3 has 12 residues. Per the germline V gene, CDR1 is SGHTA and CDR2 is FQGTGA. V lost 3 bases to trimming and J lost 4 bases, with 5 bases between them. CDR3 protein: CASSFGSDTQYF. DNA for the CDR3: TGTGCCAGCAGCTTTGGGTCAGATACGCAGTATTTT.

This clonotype has just a few counts. The CDR3 reads CASSEAGTFGTSRVKNTEAFF. CDR3 nucleotides: TGTGCCAGCAGTGAAGCAGGGACATTTGGAACAAGTAGGGTAAAGAACACTGAAGCTTTCTTT. This sequence joins TRBV2 and TRBJ1-1; TRBD1 might be the D (6 bases). V was clipped by 0 bases and J by 1 base, with 27 bases between them. Germline assignment: CDR1 SNHLY and CDR2 FYNNEI. The CDR3 is made up of 21 amino acids.

This clonotype was observed a few times. The chain links TRBV10-2 to TRBJ1-1; tentative D call: TRBD1 (6 bases). Trimming stripped 9 bases from V and 5 bases from J, with 16 bases between. The CDR3 covers 13 residues. Germline CDR1 WSHSY, CDR2 SAAADI. The CDR3 region has the DNA TGCGCCAGTTCAGGGGCGCGCATGACTGAAGCTTTCTTT. It yields the protein CASSGARMTEAFF.

This clonotype has more than one count but fewer than ten. The CDR3 here is CASSLTNRGGGEQYV. The CDR3 nucleotides read TGTGCCAGCAGCTTAACGAATCGGGGAGGTGGCGAGCAGTACGTC. The chain has TRBV7-3 and TRBJ2-7; D is perhaps TRBD2 (6 bases). CDR1 and CDR2 from the germline V gene are SGHTA and FQGTGA. This CDR3 is 15 amino acids long. The V gene lost 0 bases and the J gene lost 6 bases, with 15 bases spanning the gap.

The chain is built from TRBV4-2 and TRBJ2-2, with TRBD1 matching 12 bases. Germline lookup yields CDR1 LGHNA and CDR2 YNFKEQ. V dropped 0 bases and J dropped 5; count of bases not matched to a gene: 7. The CDR3 covers 18 residues. The CDR3 region has the DNA TGTGCCAGCAGCCAAGATCCGGGACAGGGGGCGCTTACCGGGGAGCTGTTTTTT. Its protein product is CASSQDPGQGALTGELFF.

This rearrangement joins TRBV12-3 or TRBV12-4 to TRBJ1-2, with D hard to call. CDR3 size: 14 residues. With 2 bases removed from V and 1 base from J, the gap between germline ends came to 8 bases. The CDR3 region is CASSLSWLNYGYTF. The CDR3 DNA reads TGTGCCAGCAGTTTATCTTGGCTTAACTATGGCTACACCTTC.